The 18 T cell receptor beta chains below were found in one sample sequenced in a study of T cells in Graves' hyperthyroidism and ophthalmopathy. The source material, RNA transcripts, was used to amplify TCR beta CDR3 regions. First-round RT-PCR with HTBI primers amplified the TCR CDR3 region. One entry per CDR3 protein results from TCRdb running MiXCR on the multiplex PCR reads. This sample has about 600,000 distinct CDR3 sequences, with 16% found just once. Sequences were obtained from blood. These receptors all stem from a woman aged 40 to 55 with Graves' ophthalmopathy.

This chain joins TRBV7-2 and TRBJ2-5; 8 positions agree with TRBD2. Germline CDR1 SGHTA, CDR2 FQGNSA. This CDR3 contains 15 residues. J lost 5 bases, V lost 4 bases, and 9 bases had no gene match. CDR3 in DNA: TGTGCCAGCAGCTCAGCCGGGACTAGTGGGGAGACCCAGTACTTC. Translating it yields CASSSAGTSGETQYF.

The CDR3 region has the DNA TGTGCCAGCGGGGGAACTAGCGGGGGCATTAGGACAGATACGCAGTATTTT. Translating it yields CASGGTSGGIRTDTQYF. The chain carries TRBV12-3 or TRBV12-4 and TRBJ2-3, with TRBD2 identical over 11 bases. The CDR3 has 17 residues. Germline trimming cut 8 bases from V and 3 bases from J; bases unmatched to any gene: 13.

At least ten counts were recorded for this clonotype. The rearrangement joins TRBV20-1 to TRBJ1-2; maybe TRBD1 (6 bases). This CDR3 region has 12 residues. The germline V gene has CDR1 DFQATT and CDR2 SNEGSKA (reference sequence). The ends were cut back, 1 base at V and 10 bases at J, with 13 bases in the middle. CDR3 amino acids: CSARVRTADYTF. CDR3 bases: TGCAGTGCTAGAGTCCGGACAGCAGACTACACCTTC.

This clonotype was seen many times. The chain carries TRBV27 and TRBJ1-5; D call uncertain. There are 14 residues in the CDR3. Trimming removed 3 bases from V and 2 bases from J, with 8 bases in between. Germline CDR1 MNHEY, CDR2 SMNVEV (reference sequence). CDR3 protein: CASSFGPGNQPQHF. As DNA, the CDR3 is TGTGCCAGCAGTTTCGGCCCCGGCAATCAGCCCCAGCATTTT.

This clonotype was seen more than once but under ten times. The rearrangement uses TRBV12-3 or TRBV12-4 and TRBJ2-1; 11 nucleotides align to TRBD2. The V gene end was trimmed by 7 bases and the J gene end by 0 bases; junction bases not matched to a gene: 8. This CDR3 has 17 residues. The CDR3 spells CASNKGGTSGSYNEQFF. CDR3 nucleotides: TGTGCCAGCAACAAAGGAGGGACTAGCGGCTCCTACAATGAGCAGTTCTTC.

This clonotype was seen ten or more times. The J gene is TRBJ1-1, the V gene TRBV2; a weak D match, TRBD1 (6 bases). The CDR3 is 13 amino acids. Looked up from germline, CDR1 is SNHLY and CDR2 is FYNNEI. The V and J ends lost 7 bases and 1 base respectively, with 10 bases between them. This chain's CDR3 is CASILTGNTEAFF. The CDR3 coding sequence is TGTGCCAGCATCCTGACAGGGAACACTGAAGCTTTCTTT.

In its sample, this clonotype was seen a few times. This sequence joins TRBV10-3 and TRBJ1-2, with no clear D. Germline V gene data show CDR1 as ENHRY and CDR2 as SYGVKD. CDR3 length: 21 amino acids. V was trimmed by 0 bases and J by 4 bases, leaving 30 bases between them. The CDR3 is CAISESRRDGNPVKPPYGYTF. The CDR3 nucleotides are TGTGCCATCAGTGAGTCACGGCGAGACGGCAACCCAGTCAAACCTCCCTATGGCTACACCTTC.

This clonotype was picked up many times. As DNA, the CDR3 is TGTGCCAGCAGTTCCCGGGGGGGGGGGGCCGCGGGCTCCTACAATGAGCAGTTCTTC. Its protein product is CASSSRGGGAAGSYNEQFF. The chain combines TRBV7-9 with TRBJ2-1, with TRBD2 matching over 8 bases. Germline CDR1 is SEHNR and CDR2 is FQNEAQ (reference sequence). The junction had 16 bases not matched to a gene; V was cut back by 6 bases and J by 0 bases. The CDR3 sequence is 19 residues long.

This clonotype was counted many times. CDR3 sequence reads: CASSQGGLAVRASNYEQFF. The CDR3 DNA reads TGTGCCAGCAGCCAGGGGGGACTAGCGGTGAGGGCGAGCAATTATGAGCAGTTCTTC. The chain combines TRBV7-9 with TRBJ2-1, with 11 bases matching TRBD2. Germline CDR1 reads SEHNR; CDR2 reads FQNEAQ (reference sequence). The trim removed 5 bases at V and 8 bases at J, leaving 20 bases unmatched. This CDR3 region has 19 residues.

A remark on this clonotype: At one boundary the junction diverges from the germline segment, which might be a read error. V gene TRBV28 combines with J gene TRBJ1-5, with D tentatively TRBD1 (6 bases). The CDR3 contains 12 residues. Germline assignment: CDR1 MDHEN and CDR2 SYDVKM. The CDR3: CVSNQGWQPQHF. The CDR3 nucleotides read TGTGTCAGCAATCAGGGGTGGCAGCCCCAGCATTTT.

This clonotype was seen at least ten times. This rearrangement joins TRBV12-3 or TRBV12-4 to TRBJ1-5; 7 bases fit TRBD1. This CDR3 region has 14 residues. V shed 6 bases, J shed 3 bases, and the junction held 5 bases outside the gene matches. Written as DNA, the CDR3 is TGTGCCAGCAGCCCTGACAGGGACAATCAGCCCCAGCATTTT. Protein: CASSPDRDNQPQHF.

V gene TRBV12-3 or TRBV12-4 combines with J gene TRBJ1-2; TRBD1 matches at 9 bases. V dropped 5 bases and J dropped 2; count of bases not matched to a gene: 18. CDR3 length: 19 residues. The chain's CDR3 is CASSLRGGDTTGGNYGYTF. The DNA of the CDR3 is TGTGCCAGCAGTCTCCGGGGAGGGGATACGACAGGGGGGAACTATGGCTACACCTTC.

For this clonotype: At one end the junction does not follow the germline gene, possibly because of a read error. The chain links TRBV28 to TRBJ1-5; D might be TRBD1 (6 bases). The CDR3 is made up of 16 amino acids. Germline CDR1 MDHEN, CDR2 SYDVKM. The CDR3 coding sequence is TGTGCCCGCAGTTTGGGTCTCGGGACAAGCAATCAGCCCCAGAATTTT. This encodes CARSLGLGTSNQPQNF.

This clonotype was counted ten times or more. The chain uses TRBV7-9 and TRBJ2-1; no definite D call. CDR1 is SEHNR, CDR2 FQNEAQ, per germline (reference sequence). The germline V and J ends were trimmed by 1 base and 3 bases, with 10 bases remaining between them. The CDR3 runs 15 residues. For the CDR3, the DNA is TGTGCCAGCAGCTTAGTCGGCTACCACTACAATGAGCAGTTCTTC. It specifies CASSLVGYHYNEQFF.

This clonotype was observed a few times. The rearrangement uses TRBV5-1 and TRBJ1-2; 7 bases align to TRBD1. Germline-derived CDR1 and CDR2 are SGHRS and YFSETQ. V shed 1 base, J shed 3 bases, and the junction held 6 bases outside the gene matches. CDR3 length: 15 residues. CDR3 sequence reads: CASSLLPGQYYGYTF. CDR3 bases: TGCGCCAGCAGCTTGCTTCCGGGACAGTACTATGGCTACACCTTC.

This clonotype was found many times. This chain connects TRBV11-2 to TRBJ2-2; D is possibly TRBD1 (6 bases). The CDR3 totals 15 residues. V lost 2 bases and J lost 4, with 11 bases in between. Germline-derived CDR1 and CDR2 are SGHAT and FQNNGV. The CDR3: CASSLFRGPTGELFF. The CDR3 DNA is TGTGCCAGCAGCTTATTCAGGGGCCCCACCGGGGAGCTGTTTTTT.

This clonotype was picked up a small number of times. The chain employs TRBV28 and TRBJ2-2; D is uncertain. Germline V gene data show CDR1 as MDHEN and CDR2 as SYDVKM. Between the trimmed V and J ends, which lost 6 bases and 6 bases, there was a span of 23 bases. The CDR3 consists of 17 residues. The CDR3 bases are TGTGCCAGCAGCCTCAGACCAAACCGGGTCCGGGCCGGGGAGCTGTTTTTT. Translating it yields CASSLRPNRVRAGELFF.

This clonotype appeared many times. V usage is TRBV20-1 and J usage is TRBJ2-6, with 10 bases that match TRBD1. The CDR3 is 15 residues long. V lost 5 bases, J lost 2 bases, and 3 bases stayed unmatched. Per germline, CDR1 DFQATT and CDR2 SNEGSKA (reference sequence). CDR3 coding DNA: TGCAGTGCTGACAGGGGGCAAGCTGGGGCCAACGTCCTGACTTTC. Protein: CSADRGQAGANVLTF.